Listed here is a single T cell receptor beta chain. Its antigen is currently unknown. An end of the junction differs from the germline gene, which may be a read error. Assembly of TCR beta libraries relied on iRepertoire HTBI primers together with Arm-PCR of CDR3 regions. From the multiplex PCR reads, TCRdb called clonotypes with MiXCR, one entry per CDR3 protein. The data hold hundreds of thousands of distinct CDR3 sequences, with roughly 17% observed a single time. This entry comes from a study of regulatory T cells in long-lasting Graves disease. General study findings and limits: The study found lower TCR diversity in persistent Graves' patients than in newly diagnosed ones.

The time point was: newly diagnosed GD, antithyroid drugs for less than 3 months. PBMC RNA was the source of the TCR library. EDTA tubes collected approximately 10 milliliters of peripheral blood. The CDR3 is 15 residues long. Germline CDR1 is SGHRS and CDR2 is YFSETQ. These data were also filed under a second study, of T cells in Graves' hyperthyroidism and ophthalmopathy. That paper adds: In blood, most of the thyroid clonotypes expanded above 0.001 were also present.

The specimen was peripheral blood mononuclear cells (PBMCs), collected at new diagnosis, from a patient treated with antithyroid drugs. The source of this sequence is a man aged 40-49 years with Graves disease. The rearrangement joins TRBV5-1 to TRBJ1-4; no clear D. CDR3 bases: TGCGTCAGCAGCTCCGGGGTGACCTCGAATGAGAAACTGTTTTTT. Amino acid sequence: CVSSSGVTSNEKLFF.